The T cell receptor beta chain described here comes from a study of graft-versus-host responses after intestinal transplantation. Details on this clone: Its antigen is still unknown.

V lost 2 bases and J lost 4, with 11 bases in between. The CDR3 sequence is 14 residues long. Germline V CDR1 and CDR2: SGHTA, FQGNSA. Assay used: immunoSEQ multiplex PCR; TCRdb lists only in-frame clones, some missing. The sample holds 90,000 to 150,000 clones, approximately 95% seen once. This TCR derives from a human donor who received an intestinal transplant. The chain has TRBV7-2 and TRBJ1-1, with D hard to call. The source material was unstimulated CD8+ T cells sorted from spleen or lymph node cells, sampled before intestinal transplant. The chain's CDR3 is CASSLTPRTTEAFF. Here the CDR3 DNA reads TGTGCCAGCAGCTTAACTCCCCGGACCACTGAAGCTTTCTTT.